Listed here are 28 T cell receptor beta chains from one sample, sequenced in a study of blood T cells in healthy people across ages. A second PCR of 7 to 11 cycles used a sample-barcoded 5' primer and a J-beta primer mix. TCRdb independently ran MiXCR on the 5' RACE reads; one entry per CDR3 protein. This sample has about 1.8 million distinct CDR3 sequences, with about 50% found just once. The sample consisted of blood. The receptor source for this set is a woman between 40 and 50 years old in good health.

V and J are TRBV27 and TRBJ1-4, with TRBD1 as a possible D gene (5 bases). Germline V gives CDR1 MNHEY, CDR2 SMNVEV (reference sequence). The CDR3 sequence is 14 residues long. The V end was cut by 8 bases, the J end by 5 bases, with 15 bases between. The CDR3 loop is CASRPAGRNEKLFF. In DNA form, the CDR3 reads TGTGCCAGCCGTCCGGCAGGGCGGAATGAAAAACTGTTTTTT.

The CDR3 DNA reads as TGTGCCAGCAAGAAACTCATTGGGACAGAAGGAAACACCATATATTTT. Its translation: CASKKLIGTEGNTIYF. V usage is TRBV6-6 and J usage is TRBJ1-3; 7 bases match TRBD1. Unmatched junction bases numbered 13, after V lost 7 bases and J lost 4 bases. The CDR3 consists of 16 residues. CDR1 and CDR2 from the germline V gene are MNHNY and SVGAGI (reference sequence).

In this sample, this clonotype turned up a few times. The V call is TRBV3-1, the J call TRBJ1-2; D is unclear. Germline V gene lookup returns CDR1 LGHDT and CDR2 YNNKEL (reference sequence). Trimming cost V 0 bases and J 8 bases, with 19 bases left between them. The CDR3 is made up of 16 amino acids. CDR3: CASSQDWSSTLGGYTF. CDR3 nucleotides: TGTGCCAGCAGCCAAGACTGGTCTTCAACCCTAGGGGGCTACACCTTC. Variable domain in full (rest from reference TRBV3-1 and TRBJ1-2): DTAVSQTPKYLVTQMGNDKSIKCEQNLGHDTMYWYKQDSKKFLKIMFSYNNKELIINETVPNRFSPKSPDKAHLNLHINSLELGDSAVYFCASSQDWSSTLGGYTFGSGTRLTVV.

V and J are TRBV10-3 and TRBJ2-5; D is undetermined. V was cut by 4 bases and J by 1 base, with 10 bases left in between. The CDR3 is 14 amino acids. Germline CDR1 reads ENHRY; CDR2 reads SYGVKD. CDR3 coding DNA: TGTGCCATCAGTGGGTTAGGATCCCAAGAGACCCAGTACTTC. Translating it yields CAISGLGSQETQYF.

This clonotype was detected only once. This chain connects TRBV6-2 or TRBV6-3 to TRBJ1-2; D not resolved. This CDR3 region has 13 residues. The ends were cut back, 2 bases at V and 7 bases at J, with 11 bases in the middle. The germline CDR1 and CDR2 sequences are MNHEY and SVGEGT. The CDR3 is CASSYAASRGYTF. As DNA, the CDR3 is TGTGCCAGCAGTTACGCGGCGTCACGTGGCTACACCTTC.

As DNA, the CDR3 is TGCGCCAGCAGCCAAGCCAGGGTATGGGAAAAACTGTTTTTT. Translating it yields CASSQARVWEKLFF. This rearrangement joins TRBV4-3 to TRBJ1-4; D is possibly TRBD1 (5 bases). V was trimmed by 1 base and J by 8 bases, leaving 11 bases between them. The V gene's germline CDR1 is LGHNA and CDR2 YSLEER. The CDR3 runs 14 residues.

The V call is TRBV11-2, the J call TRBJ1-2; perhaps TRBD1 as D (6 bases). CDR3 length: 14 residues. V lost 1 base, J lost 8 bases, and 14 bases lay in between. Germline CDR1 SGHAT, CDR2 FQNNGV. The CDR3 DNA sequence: TGTGCCAGCAGCTTAGTAGGCAGGGGAGGAGGCTACACCTTC. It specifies CASSLVGRGGGYTF.

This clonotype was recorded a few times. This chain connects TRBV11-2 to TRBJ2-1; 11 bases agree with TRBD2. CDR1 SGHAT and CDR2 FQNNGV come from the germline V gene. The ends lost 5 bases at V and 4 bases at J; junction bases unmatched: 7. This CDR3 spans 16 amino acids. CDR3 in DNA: TGTGCCAGCAGCCCCCCGGGACTAGCGGATTACAATGAGCAGTTCTTC. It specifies CASSPPGLADYNEQFF. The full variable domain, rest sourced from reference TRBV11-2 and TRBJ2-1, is EAGVAQSPRYKIIEKRQSVAFWCNPISGHATLYWYQQILGQGPKLLIQFQNNGVVDDSQLPKDRFSAERLKGVDSTLKIQPAKLEDSAVYLCASSPPGLADYNEQFFGPGTRLTVL.

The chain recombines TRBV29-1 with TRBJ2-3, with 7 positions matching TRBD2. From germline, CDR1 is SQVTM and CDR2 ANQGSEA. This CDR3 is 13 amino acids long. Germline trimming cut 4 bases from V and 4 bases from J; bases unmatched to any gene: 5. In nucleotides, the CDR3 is TGCAGCGTTGGGAGCGGGGCCGCAGATACGCAGTATTTT. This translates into CSVGSGAADTQYF.

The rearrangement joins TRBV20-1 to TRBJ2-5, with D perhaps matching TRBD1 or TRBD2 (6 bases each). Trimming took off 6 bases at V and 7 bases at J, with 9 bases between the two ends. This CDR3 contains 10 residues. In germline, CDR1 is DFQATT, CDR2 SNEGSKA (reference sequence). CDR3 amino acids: CSAKGGTQYF. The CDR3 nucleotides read TGCAGTGCCAAGGGGGGGACCCAGTACTTC.

Here the CDR3 reads CATGQGNSPLHF. The DNA for the CDR3 is TGTGCCACTGGACAGGGGAATTCACCCCTCCACTTT. This chain joins TRBV18 and TRBJ1-6; 9 bases map to TRBD1. Germline loops: CDR1 KGHSH, CDR2 LQKENI. V lost 10 bases, J lost 7 bases, and 2 bases stayed unmatched. The CDR3 runs 12 residues. Filled out from reference TRBV18 and TRBJ1-6, the complete variable domain reads NAGVMQNPRHLVRRRGQEARLRCSPMKGHSHVYWYRQLPEEGLKFMVYLQKENIIDESGMPKERFSAEFPKEGPSILRIQQVVRGDSAAYFCATGQGNSPLHFGNGTRLTVT.

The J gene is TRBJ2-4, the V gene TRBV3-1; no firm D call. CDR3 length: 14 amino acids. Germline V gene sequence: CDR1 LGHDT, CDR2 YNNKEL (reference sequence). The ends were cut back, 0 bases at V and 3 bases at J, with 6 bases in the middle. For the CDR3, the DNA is TGTGCCAGCAGCCAAGAAAGGTACAAAAACATTCAGTACTTC. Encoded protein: CASSQERYKNIQYF.

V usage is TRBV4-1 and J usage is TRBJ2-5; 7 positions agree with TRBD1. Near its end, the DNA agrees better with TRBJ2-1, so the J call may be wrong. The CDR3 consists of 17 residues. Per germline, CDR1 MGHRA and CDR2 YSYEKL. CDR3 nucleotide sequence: TGCGCCAGCAGCCACGGAAACAGGGGTAGGAAGCAAGAGACCCAGTTCTTC. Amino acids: CASSHGNRGRKQETQFF.

DNA for the CDR3: TGTGCCAGCAGTGGGACAACGGAAAAACTGTTTTTT. It encodes CASSGTTEKLFF. The J gene is TRBJ1-4, the V gene TRBV2; weak D call: TRBD1 (5 bases). Trimming removed 4 bases at V and 8 bases at J, with 8 bases between. CDR1 is SNHLY and CDR2 is FYNNEI in the germline V gene. The CDR3 has 12 amino acids.

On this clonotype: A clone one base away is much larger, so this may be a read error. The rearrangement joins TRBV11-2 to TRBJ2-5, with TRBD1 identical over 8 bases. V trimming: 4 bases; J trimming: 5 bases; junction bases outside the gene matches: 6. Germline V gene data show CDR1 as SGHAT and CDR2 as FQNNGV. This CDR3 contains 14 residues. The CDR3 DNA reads TGTGCCAGCAGCTCGACAGGGGTCTGGGAGACCCAGTACTTC. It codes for CASSSTGVWETQYF.

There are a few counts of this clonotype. CDR3 nucleotide sequence: TGTGCCAGCAGACTACTAGCGGGGGGGCCCCCATCCAAAAACATTCAGTACTTC. Translated: CASRLLAGGPPSKNIQYF. The V gene is TRBV11-3, the J gene TRBJ2-4, with TRBD2 identical over 13 bases. Germline-derived CDR1 and CDR2 are SGHNT and YENEEA. The CDR3 length is 18 residues. Germline trimming cut 6 bases from V and 2 bases from J; bases unmatched to any gene: 10.

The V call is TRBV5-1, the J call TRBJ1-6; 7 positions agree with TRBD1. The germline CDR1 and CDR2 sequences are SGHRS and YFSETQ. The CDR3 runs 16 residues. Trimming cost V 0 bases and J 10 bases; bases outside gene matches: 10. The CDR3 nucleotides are TGCGCCAGCAGCTTGGGCCATGGGACAGAGGGCTCACCCCTCCACTTT. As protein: CASSLGHGTEGSPLHF.

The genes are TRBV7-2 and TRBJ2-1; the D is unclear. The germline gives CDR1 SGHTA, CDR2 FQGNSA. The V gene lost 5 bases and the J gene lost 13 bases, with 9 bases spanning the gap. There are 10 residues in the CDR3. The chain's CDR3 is CASSDETQFF. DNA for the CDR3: TGTGCCAGCAGCGACGAGACCCAGTTCTTC.

The CDR3 DNA reads TGCAGCGTTGAACGGGCCGGAGGATCCAACTACGAGCAGTACTTC. Its protein product is CSVERAGGSNYEQYF. This sequence joins TRBV29-1 and TRBJ2-7, with TRBD2 as a possible D gene (5 bases). Trimming took 2 bases from V and 3 from J, leaving 17 bases between them. This CDR3 spans 15 amino acids. Germline CDR1 is SQVTM and CDR2 is ANQGSEA.

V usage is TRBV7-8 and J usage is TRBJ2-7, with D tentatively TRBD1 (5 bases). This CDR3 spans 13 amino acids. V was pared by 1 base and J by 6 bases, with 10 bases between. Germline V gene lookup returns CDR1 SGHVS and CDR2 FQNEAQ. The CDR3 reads CASSLVAGAEQYF. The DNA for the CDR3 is TGTGCCAGCAGCTTAGTGGCTGGGGCCGAGCAGTACTTC.

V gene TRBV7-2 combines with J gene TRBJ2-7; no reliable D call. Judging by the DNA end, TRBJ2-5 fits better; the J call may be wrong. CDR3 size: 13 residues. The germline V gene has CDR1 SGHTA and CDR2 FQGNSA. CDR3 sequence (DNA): TGTGCCAGCAGCGGGGTCGGTCATGCGACCCAGTACTTC. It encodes CASSGVGHATQYF.

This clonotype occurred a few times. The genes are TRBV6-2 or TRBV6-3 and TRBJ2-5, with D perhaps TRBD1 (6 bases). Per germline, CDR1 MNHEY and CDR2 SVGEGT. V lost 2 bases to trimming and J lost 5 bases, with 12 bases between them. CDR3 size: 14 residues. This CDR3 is CASSYPRGLETQYF. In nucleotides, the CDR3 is TGTGCCAGCAGTTACCCCAGGGGTTTGGAGACCCAGTACTTC.

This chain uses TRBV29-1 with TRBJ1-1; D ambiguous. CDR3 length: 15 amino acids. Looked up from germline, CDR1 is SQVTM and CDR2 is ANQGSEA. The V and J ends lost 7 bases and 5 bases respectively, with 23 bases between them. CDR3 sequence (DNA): TGCAGCGGGAAGGGCAGACGGCTAGGAGGGACTGAAGCTTTCTTT. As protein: CSGKGRRLGGTEAFF.

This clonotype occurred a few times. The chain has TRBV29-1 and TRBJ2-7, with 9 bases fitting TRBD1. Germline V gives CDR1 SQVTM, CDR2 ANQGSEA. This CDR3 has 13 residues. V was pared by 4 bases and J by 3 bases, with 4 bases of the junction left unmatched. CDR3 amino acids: CSVGGQGIYEQYF. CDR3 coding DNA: TGCAGCGTTGGGGGACAGGGAATCTACGAGCAGTACTTC.

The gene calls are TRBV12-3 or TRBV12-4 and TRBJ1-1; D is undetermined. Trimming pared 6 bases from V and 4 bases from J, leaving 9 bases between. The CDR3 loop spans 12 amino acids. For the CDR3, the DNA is TGTGCCAGCAGACGGATGGCCACTGAAGCTTTCTTT. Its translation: CASRRMATEAFF.

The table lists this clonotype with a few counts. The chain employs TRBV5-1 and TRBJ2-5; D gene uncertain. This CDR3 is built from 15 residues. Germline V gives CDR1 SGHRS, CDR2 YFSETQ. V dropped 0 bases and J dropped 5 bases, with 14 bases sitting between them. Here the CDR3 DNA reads TGCGCCAGCAGCTTGGGGGGTCAGACCGGTGAGACCCAGTACTTC. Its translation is CASSLGGQTGETQYF.

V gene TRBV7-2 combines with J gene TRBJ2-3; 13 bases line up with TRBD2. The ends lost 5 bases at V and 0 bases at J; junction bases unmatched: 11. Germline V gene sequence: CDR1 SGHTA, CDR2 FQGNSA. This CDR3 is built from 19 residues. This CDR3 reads CASSVPGLAGPLSTDTQYF. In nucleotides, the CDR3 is TGTGCCAGCAGCGTCCCGGGACTAGCGGGGCCCCTTAGCACAGATACGCAGTATTTT.

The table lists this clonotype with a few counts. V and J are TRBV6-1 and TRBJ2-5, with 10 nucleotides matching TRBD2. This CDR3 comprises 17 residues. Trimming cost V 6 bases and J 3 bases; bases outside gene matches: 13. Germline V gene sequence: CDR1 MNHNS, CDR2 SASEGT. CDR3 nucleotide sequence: TGTGCCAGCAGCCTAACCCGACTAGCGGGCTTAGAAGAGACCCAGTACTTC. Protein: CASSLTRLAGLEETQYF.